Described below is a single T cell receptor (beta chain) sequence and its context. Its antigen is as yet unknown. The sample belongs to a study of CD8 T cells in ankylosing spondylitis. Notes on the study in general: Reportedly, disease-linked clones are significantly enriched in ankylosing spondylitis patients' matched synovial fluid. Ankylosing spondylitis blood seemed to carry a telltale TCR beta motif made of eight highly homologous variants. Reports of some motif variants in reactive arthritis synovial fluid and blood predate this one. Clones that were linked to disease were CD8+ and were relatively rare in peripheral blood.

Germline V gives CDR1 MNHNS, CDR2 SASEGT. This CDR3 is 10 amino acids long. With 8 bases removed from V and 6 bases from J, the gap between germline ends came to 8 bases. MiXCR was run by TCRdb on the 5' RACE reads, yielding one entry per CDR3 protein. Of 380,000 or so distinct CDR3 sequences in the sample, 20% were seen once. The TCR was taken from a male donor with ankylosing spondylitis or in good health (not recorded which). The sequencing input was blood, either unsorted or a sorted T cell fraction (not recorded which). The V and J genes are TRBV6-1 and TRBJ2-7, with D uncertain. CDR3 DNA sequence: TGTGCCAGCGCCTACGGCGAGCAGTACTTC. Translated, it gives CASAYGEQYF.